This is a list of T cell receptor beta chains from one sample in a study of response to subunit inactivated influenza vaccine. TCRdb itself ran the RT-PCR reads through MiXCR, one entry per CDR3 protein. The sample lists roughly 620,000 distinct CDR3 sequences, around 11% seen once, with around 10% in the top ten. Separately, the same data were catalogued under a study of T cells expressing NK-cell markers.

This specimen consisted of PBMCs from blood, obtained on the day of vaccination. Receptors originate from a man aged 50-60 years who received an inactivated influenza vaccine. CDR3s include the opening cysteine and the closing phenylalanine or tryptophan. Fields, in order: CDR3 protein, CDR3 DNA, V gene, D gene, J gene, clone size. D genes are given only for firm matches. The size of a clone is reported for some rows only, either as once, few or many, or as a class for expanded clones.

CDR3 protein: CASSLLAGGSEQYF
CDR3 DNA: TGTGCCAGCAGTCTACTAGCGGGAGGATCCGAGCAGTACTTC
V gene: TRBV28
D gene: TRBD2
J gene: TRBJ2-7
clone size: many

CDR3 protein: CASSQESTTVYEQYF
CDR3 DNA: TGTGCCAGCAGCCAAGAATCGACGACAGTCTACGAGCAGTACTTC
V gene: TRBV4-2
D gene: -
J gene: TRBJ2-7
clone size: few

CDR3 protein: CASSLSQGPVGTQYF
CDR3 DNA: TGTGCCAGCAGCTTATCACAGGGACCCGTCGGTACGCAGTATTTT
V gene: TRBV6-2/TRBV6-3
D gene: -
J gene: TRBJ2-3
clone size: few

CDR3 protein: CASSFRGATYTDTQYF
CDR3 DNA: TGTGCCAGCAGTTTTAGGGGGGCTACGTACACAGATACGCAGTATTTT
V gene: TRBV12-3/TRBV12-4
D gene: -
J gene: TRBJ2-3
clone size: -

CDR3 protein: CASSQALASGSLIETQYF
CDR3 DNA: TGCGCCAGCAGCCAAGCCCTGGCTAGCGGGAGTCTAATAGAGACCCAGTACTTC
V gene: TRBV4-3
D gene: TRBD2
J gene: TRBJ2-5
clone size: -

CDR3 protein: CASSLGWQGAPREQFF
CDR3 DNA: TGTGCCAGCAGCTTAGGTTGGCAGGGGGCCCCTCGTGAGCAGTTCTTC
V gene: TRBV7-9
D gene: TRBD1
J gene: TRBJ2-1
clone size: -

CDR3 protein: CASSFDRWDRAATSTDTQYF
CDR3 DNA: TGCGCCAGCAGCTTCGACCGATGGGACAGGGCTGCCACATCCACAGATACGCAGTATTTT
V gene: TRBV5-1
D gene: TRBD1
J gene: TRBJ2-3
clone size: -

CDR3 protein: CASSSNWGYEQYF
CDR3 DNA: TGTGCCAGCAGCTCCAATTGGGGGTACGAGCAGTACTTC
V gene: TRBV7-2
D gene: -
J gene: TRBJ2-7
clone size: -

CDR3 protein: CASSMIAGGMTDTQYF
CDR3 DNA: TGTGCCAGCAGTATGATAGCGGGGGGGATGACAGATACGCAGTATTTT
V gene: TRBV12-3/TRBV12-4
D gene: TRBD2
J gene: TRBJ2-3
clone size: -

CDR3 protein: CASSVAAGGYEQYF
CDR3 DNA: TGTGCCAGCAGCGTAGCGGCAGGGGGCTACGAGCAGTACTTC
V gene: TRBV9
D gene: TRBD1
J gene: TRBJ2-7
clone size: few

CDR3 protein: CASSETRRYSGANVLTF
CDR3 DNA: TGTGCCAGCAGTGAAACGAGACGGTACTCTGGGGCCAACGTCCTGACTTTC
V gene: TRBV12-3/TRBV12-4
D gene: -
J gene: TRBJ2-6
clone size: many

CDR3 protein: CASSHRGTPGIQYF
CDR3 DNA: TGTGCCAGCAGCCACCGAGGGACACCAGGGATTCAGTACTTC
V gene: TRBV5-6
D gene: -
J gene: TRBJ2-4
clone size: many

CDR3 protein: CASTLTGLKSSYNEQFF
CDR3 DNA: TGTGCCAGCACCCTGACAGGGTTAAAGAGCTCCTACAATGAGCAGTTCTTC
V gene: TRBV2
D gene: TRBD1
J gene: TRBJ2-1
clone size: few

CDR3 protein: CASSYGAGFSYEQYF
CDR3 DNA: TGTGCCAGCAGTTATGGGGCAGGTTTCTCCTACGAGCAGTACTTC
V gene: TRBV6-5
D gene: -
J gene: TRBJ2-7
clone size: few

CDR3 protein: CSASPLSSYNEQFF
CDR3 DNA: TGCAGTGCTAGCCCTCTAAGCTCCTACAATGAGCAGTTCTTC
V gene: TRBV20-1
D gene: -
J gene: TRBJ2-1
clone size: -

CDR3 protein: CASRTGGFIYEQYF
CDR3 DNA: TGTGCCAGCAGGACGGGAGGGTTCATCTACGAGCAGTACTTC
V gene: TRBV27
D gene: TRBD2
J gene: TRBJ2-7
clone size: -

CDR3 protein: CSAKKDSGRGFF
CDR3 DNA: TGCAGCGCAAAAAAGGATAGCGGGAGGGGGTTCTTC
V gene: TRBV29-1
D gene: TRBD2
J gene: TRBJ2-1
clone size: -

CDR3 protein: CATSRGSGGAGETQYF
CDR3 DNA: TGTGCCACCAGCAGAGGAAGCGGGGGGGCCGGGGAGACCCAGTACTTC
V gene: TRBV15
D gene: TRBD2
J gene: TRBJ2-5
clone size: -

CDR3 protein: CASSSVGQGHQPQHF
CDR3 DNA: TGTGCCAGCAGTTCCGTGGGGCAGGGGCACCAGCCCCAGCATTTT
V gene: TRBV12-3/TRBV12-4
D gene: -
J gene: TRBJ1-5
clone size: -

CDR3 protein: CATTLGRRGKKLFF
CDR3 DNA: TGTGCCACCACCCTAGGACGGAGGGGGAAAAAACTGTTTTTT
V gene: TRBV15
D gene: -
J gene: TRBJ1-4
clone size: -

CDR3 protein: CASSLGGPNQPQHF
CDR3 DNA: TGTGCCAGCAGCTTGGGAGGGCCCAATCAGCCCCAGCATTTT
V gene: TRBV5-6
D gene: -
J gene: TRBJ1-5
clone size: many

CDR3 protein: CSAAGGPKRSGELFF
CDR3 DNA: TGCAGTGCTGCAGGGGGACCGAAACGGTCCGGGGAGCTGTTTTTT
V gene: TRBV20-1
D gene: TRBD1
J gene: TRBJ2-2
clone size: few

CDR3 protein: CSARSAQNTGELFF
CDR3 DNA: TGCAGTGCTAGATCGGCCCAGAACACCGGGGAGCTGTTTTTT
V gene: TRBV20-1
D gene: -
J gene: TRBJ2-2
clone size: few

CDR3 protein: CASSPYRRQSQETQYF
CDR3 DNA: TGTGCCAGCTCACCATACCGACGGCAGAGCCAAGAGACCCAGTACTTC
V gene: TRBV18
D gene: -
J gene: TRBJ2-5
clone size: -

CDR3 protein: CATSDPSGLSSYNEQFF
CDR3 DNA: TGTGCCACCAGTGACCCCTCGGGACTGTCTTCCTACAATGAGCAGTTCTTC
V gene: TRBV24-1
D gene: -
J gene: TRBJ2-1
clone size: few

CDR3 protein: CASRGTYYNEQFF
CDR3 DNA: TGTGCCAGTAGGGGGACCTACTACAATGAGCAGTTCTTC
V gene: TRBV19
D gene: -
J gene: TRBJ2-1
clone size: few

CDR3 protein: CASRYGREQFF
CDR3 DNA: TGTGCCAGCAGATACGGGCGTGAGCAGTTCTTC
V gene: TRBV6-5
D gene: -
J gene: TRBJ2-1
clone size: few

CDR3 protein: CATSRVDSRQYF
CDR3 DNA: TGTGCCACCAGCAGAGTTGATAGTAGGCAGTACTTC
V gene: TRBV15
D gene: -
J gene: TRBJ2-7
clone size: few

CDR3 protein: CATRGSLAGGQSTDTQYF
CDR3 DNA: TGTGCCACCAGGGGGAGTCTAGCGGGAGGCCAGAGCACAGATACGCAGTATTTT
V gene: TRBV24-1
D gene: TRBD2
J gene: TRBJ2-3
clone size: few

CDR3 protein: CAISGGQGASDTQYF
CDR3 DNA: TGTGCCATCAGTGGTGGACAGGGGGCCTCAGATACGCAGTATTTT
V gene: TRBV10-3
D gene: TRBD1
J gene: TRBJ2-3
clone size: -

CDR3 protein: CASSFWHSYNEQFF
CDR3 DNA: TGTGCCAGCAGTTTTTGGCACTCCTACAATGAGCAGTTCTTC
V gene: TRBV12-3/TRBV12-4
D gene: -
J gene: TRBJ2-1
clone size: many

CDR3 protein: CASSQEFNQGGFNSPLHF
CDR3 DNA: TGTGCCAGCAGCCAAGAATTTAATCAGGGTGGTTTTAATTCACCCCTCCACTTT
V gene: TRBV4-2
D gene: -
J gene: TRBJ1-6
clone size: few

CDR3 protein: CASSESSGGLYEQYF
CDR3 DNA: TGCGCCAGCAGTGAGTCAAGCGGGGGCCTCTACGAGCAGTACTTC
V gene: TRBV10-2
D gene: TRBD2
J gene: TRBJ2-7
clone size: few

CDR3 protein: CSVEKRGTGNTGELFF
CDR3 DNA: TGCAGCGTTGAAAAAAGAGGGACAGGGAACACCGGGGAGCTGTTTTTT
V gene: TRBV29-1
D gene: TRBD1
J gene: TRBJ2-2
clone size: many

CDR3 protein: CSARNSGRDTGELFF
CDR3 DNA: TGCAGTGCCAGAAATAGCGGGAGGGACACCGGGGAGCTGTTTTTT
V gene: TRBV20-1
D gene: TRBD2
J gene: TRBJ2-2
clone size: few

CDR3 protein: CAWSWTAETQYF
CDR3 DNA: TGTGCCTGGAGTTGGACAGCGGAGACCCAGTACTTC
V gene: TRBV30
D gene: -
J gene: TRBJ2-5
clone size: -

CDR3 protein: CASSFEVGAGNTIYF
CDR3 DNA: TGTGCCAGCAGCTTTGAGGTGGGGGCTGGAAACACCATATATTTT
V gene: TRBV7-2
D gene: -
J gene: TRBJ1-3
clone size: many

CDR3 protein: CASSQDPSGRITGELFF
CDR3 DNA: TGTGCCAGCAGCCAAGATCCTAGCGGGAGAATAACCGGGGAGCTGTTTTTT
V gene: TRBV3-1
D gene: TRBD2
J gene: TRBJ2-2
clone size: few

CDR3 protein: CASSPNTGDTQYF
CDR3 DNA: TGCGCCAGCAGCCCAAATACCGGAGATACGCAGTATTTT
V gene: TRBV4-3
D gene: -
J gene: TRBJ2-3
clone size: few

CDR3 protein: CASSTSDSSGLWEQFF
CDR3 DNA: TGTGCCAGCTCCACCTCCGATAGTAGCGGGCTCTGGGAGCAGTTCTTC
V gene: TRBV18
D gene: TRBD2
J gene: TRBJ2-1
clone size: -

CDR3 protein: CSARDRDIGSYEQYF
CDR3 DNA: TGCAGTGCTAGGGACCGGGACATCGGTTCCTACGAGCAGTACTTC
V gene: TRBV20-1
D gene: -
J gene: TRBJ2-7
clone size: -

CDR3 protein: CASSLEGGGVLGEQFF
CDR3 DNA: TGTGCCAGCAGCTTAGAGGGCGGGGGGGTTCTGGGTGAGCAGTTCTTC
V gene: TRBV7-2
D gene: TRBD2
J gene: TRBJ2-1
clone size: many

CDR3 protein: CASSRDRVNTGELFF
CDR3 DNA: TGCGCCAGCAGCCGAGACAGGGTGAACACCGGGGAGCTGTTTTTT
V gene: TRBV5-1
D gene: TRBD1
J gene: TRBJ2-2
clone size: many

CDR3 protein: CASSLTGTQYQETQYF
CDR3 DNA: TGTGCCAGCAGCTTAACCGGGACCCAGTACCAAGAGACCCAGTACTTC
V gene: TRBV5-4
D gene: -
J gene: TRBJ2-5
clone size: -

CDR3 protein: CASSSWTGVNTEAFF
CDR3 DNA: TGTGCCAGCAGCTCCTGGACAGGGGTGAACACTGAAGCTTTCTTT
V gene: TRBV7-9
D gene: TRBD1
J gene: TRBJ1-1
clone size: -

CDR3 protein: CASSLRTGGGMKTQYF
CDR3 DNA: TGTGCCAGCAGTCTCCGGACAGGGGGAGGCATGAAGACCCAGTACTTC
V gene: TRBV12-3/TRBV12-4
D gene: TRBD1
J gene: TRBJ2-5
clone size: few

CDR3 protein: CAISEGLVSHEQYF
CDR3 DNA: TGTGCCATCAGTGAGGGACTAGTATCCCACGAGCAGTACTTC
V gene: TRBV10-3
D gene: TRBD2
J gene: TRBJ2-7
clone size: -

CDR3 protein: CSAPQYSNQPQHF
CDR3 DNA: TGCAGTGCTCCTCAGTATAGCAATCAGCCCCAGCATTTT
V gene: TRBV20-1
D gene: -
J gene: TRBJ1-5
clone size: -

CDR3 protein: CASSQDTGVYNEQFF
CDR3 DNA: TGTGCCAGCAGCCAAGACACGGGGGTATACAATGAGCAGTTCTTC
V gene: TRBV4-2
D gene: -
J gene: TRBJ2-1
clone size: few

CDR3 protein: CASSDGQGAQETQYF
CDR3 DNA: TGTGCTAGCAGTGACGGACAGGGGGCTCAAGAGACCCAGTACTTC
V gene: TRBV7-7
D gene: TRBD1
J gene: TRBJ2-5
clone size: few